The next 31 T cell receptor beta chains were all read from a single sample in a study of cytomegalovirus exposure and HLA in healthy donors. Assay used: immunoSEQ multiplex PCR; TCRdb lists only in-frame clones, some missing. The sample has roughly 73,000 clones, roughly 94% seen once. What was sequenced was PBMCs. These receptors were obtained from a man younger than 35 in good health and CMV-seropositive.

V gene TRBV5-4 combines with J gene TRBJ1-1; D possibly corresponds to TRBD1 (5 bases). CDR3 length equals 15 residues. The germline V gene encodes CDR1 SGHNT and CDR2 YYREEE (reference sequence). V was clipped by 1 base and J by 0 bases, with 10 bases between them. The CDR3: CASSLPQGLNTEAFF. The CDR3 DNA sequence: TGTGCCAGCAGCTTGCCGCAGGGTCTGAACACTGAAGCTTTCTTT.

The count of this clone is one. The J gene is TRBJ2-7, the V gene TRBV10-1, with 9 bases lining up with TRBD2. CDR3 length: 15 residues. Germline V gene sequence: CDR1 WNHNN, CDR2 SYGVQD (reference sequence). The V and J ends lost 3 bases and 3 bases, in that order; junction bases with no gene match: 6. CDR3 bases: TGCGCCAGCAGTGACGGAAGTAGCGGGAGCTACGAGCAGTACTTC. Protein: CASSDGSSGSYEQYF.

The chain carries TRBV6-6 and TRBJ1-5; D call uncertain. Trimming took off 7 bases at V and 3 bases at J, with 10 bases between the two ends. Germline V lookup: CDR1 MNHNY, CDR2 SVGAGI (reference sequence). This CDR3 has 13 residues. The CDR3 DNA reads TGTGCCAGCACGGAGGGCTACAATCAGCCCCAGCATTTT. It encodes CASTEGYNQPQHF.

This clone has just one count. This sequence joins TRBV7-2 and TRBJ2-7; 9 bases agree with TRBD2. V shed 3 bases, J shed 2 bases, and the junction held 5 bases outside the gene matches. Germline V CDR1 and CDR2: SGHTA, FQGNSA. CDR3 length: 15 amino acids. CDR3 DNA sequence: TGTGCCAGCAGCTTTACTAGCGGGTTTACCTACGAGCAGTACTTC. Translated, it gives CASSFTSGFTYEQYF. Together with reference TRBV7-2 and TRBJ2-7, the CDR3 gives the full variable domain: GAGVSQSPSNKVTEKGKDVELRCDPISGHTALYWYRQSLGQGLEFLIYFQGNSAPDKSGLPSDRFSAERTGGSVSTLTIQRTQQEDSAVYLCASSFTSGFTYEQYFGPGTRLTVT.

The rearrangement uses TRBV2 and TRBJ2-7; TRBD2 might be the D (6 bases). The V end lost 6 bases, the J end lost 5 bases, and 23 bases lay between the germline ends. The CDR3 has 16 residues. The germline CDR1 and CDR2 sequences are SNHLY and FYNNEI. The CDR3: CASRNLGGVNKDEQYF. The DNA for the CDR3 is TGTGCCAGCAGGAATCTGGGGGGAGTCAACAAGGACGAGCAGTACTTC. Looking up the rest from reference TRBV2 and TRBJ2-7 gives the full variable domain: EPEVTQTPSHQVTQMGQEVILRCVPISNHLYFYWYRQILGQKVEFLVSFYNNEISEKSEIFDDQFSVERPDGSNFTLKIRSTKLEDSAMYFCASRNLGGVNKDEQYFGPGTRLTVT.

By share, this clone ranks as medium-sized. The sample holds other DNA sequences that translate to the same CDR3. This chain connects TRBV6-4 to TRBJ2-1, with 9 bases that match TRBD2. Germline V gene data show CDR1 as MRHNA and CDR2 as SNTAGT. This CDR3 comprises 15 residues. V lost 0 bases and J lost 3; bases outside the gene matches: 0. The DNA of the CDR3 is TGTGCCAGCAGTGACTCGACTAGCGGCTACAATGAGCAGTTCTTC. As protein: CASSDSTSGYNEQFF.

The rearrangement links TRBV15 to TRBJ2-3; D is unclear. Trimming took off 6 bases at V and 2 bases at J, with 6 bases between the two ends. Germline loops: CDR1 LNHNV, CDR2 YYDKDF (reference sequence). CDR3 length: 12 amino acids. The CDR3 here is CATSYSTDTQYF. The CDR3 coding sequence is TGTGCCACCAGTTACTCCACAGATACGCAGTATTTT.

J is TRBJ2-7 and V is TRBV7-3, with D possibly TRBD2 on 6 matching bases. Germline-derived CDR1 and CDR2 are SGHTA and FQGTGA. The CDR3 covers 15 residues. Trimming cost V 2 bases and J 0 bases, with 11 bases left between them. CDR3 sequence reads: CASSLFGGPSYEQYF. The CDR3 DNA reads as TGTGCCAGCAGCTTATTCGGGGGACCCTCCTACGAGCAGTACTTC.

The chain couples TRBV4-1 to TRBJ2-7; the D is unclear. V lost 1 base and J lost 5, with 12 bases in between. This CDR3 contains 14 residues. The germline V gene has CDR1 MGHRA and CDR2 YSYEKL. The CDR3 loop reads CASSQGRDLDEQYF. CDR3 DNA sequence: TGCGCCAGCAGCCAAGGCCGTGACTTGGACGAGCAGTACTTC.

The rearrangement links TRBV5-1 to TRBJ2-1; D perhaps matches TRBD2 (5 bases). The CDR3 is 14 residues long. Germline V CDR1 and CDR2: SGHRS, YFSETQ. V shed 7 bases and J shed 9 bases, with 20 bases lying between them. The CDR3 reads CASSSGRAKSEQFF. The CDR3 DNA reads as TGCGCCAGCTCGTCCGGGCGGGCCAAAAGTGAGCAGTTCTTC.

This clone showed up just a few times. This chain connects TRBV5-1 to TRBJ2-3; possible D gene TRBD1, 5 bases. Germline V lookup: CDR1 SGHRS, CDR2 YFSETQ. Between the trimmed V and J ends, which lost 3 bases and 0 bases, there was a span of 8 bases. The CDR3 spans 14 residues. The CDR3 nucleotides are TGCGCCAGCAGCTCGCAGGGTAGCACAGATACGCAGTATTTT. It translates to CASSSQGSTDTQYF.

V and J are TRBV9 and TRBJ2-1; a weak D match, TRBD2 (5 bases). This CDR3 comprises 13 residues. Germline V gives CDR1 SGDLS, CDR2 YYNGEE. V lost 3 bases and J 5 bases, leaving 9 bases between the germline ends. As DNA, the CDR3 is TGTGCCAGCAGCGCCGGACTTAACAATGAGCAGTTCTTC. Translated: CASSAGLNNEQFF.

This sequence joins TRBV6-5 and TRBJ2-5, with 7 bases identical to TRBD2. The CDR3 consists of 15 residues. The V gene's germline CDR1 is MNHEY and CDR2 SVGAGI. V gave up 0 bases and J gave up 5 bases; unmatched junction bases: 6. CDR3 nucleotides: TGTGCCAGCAGTTACTCTCCCCAGGGAGGGGAGACCCAGTACTTC. Translation: CASSYSPQGGETQYF.

This clone came up a few times. The gene calls are TRBV28 and TRBJ2-4; 7 bases align to TRBD2. Germline CDR1 and CDR2: MDHEN and SYDVKM. The CDR3 covers 13 residues. With 8 bases clipped from V and 9 bases from J, the junction kept 10 bases outside the gene matches. For the CDR3, the DNA is TGTGCCAGCTTAAAGACTAGCCGGGCCATTCAGTACTTC. It specifies CASLKTSRAIQYF.

The V call is TRBV5-1, the J call TRBJ2-7; D is possibly TRBD2 (5 bases). Germline CDR1 is SGHRS and CDR2 is YFSETQ. The length of the CDR3 is 14 residues. With 0 bases removed from V and 2 bases from J, the gap between germline ends came to 9 bases. CDR3 region: CASSLVEGAYEQYF. The CDR3 nucleotides are TGCGCCAGCAGCTTGGTAGAGGGAGCCTACGAGCAGTACTTC.

V is TRBV12-5 and J is TRBJ2-3, with D unclear. V lost 1 base to trimming and J lost 0 bases, with 5 bases between them. This CDR3 comprises 14 residues. Germline V CDR1 and CDR2: LGHNT, FRNRAP. In DNA form, the CDR3 reads TGTGCTAGTGGTTTGGACATAAGCACAGATACGCAGTATTTT. Encoded protein: CASGLDISTDTQYF.

The CDR3, as DNA: TGCGCCAGCAGTCAATCGCCCGTGGGACAGGGTTTCAGCGGGAACACCGGGGAGCTGTTTTTT. Encoded protein: CASSQSPVGQGFSGNTGELFF. The J gene is TRBJ2-2, the V gene TRBV23-1; 9 positions agree with TRBD1. TRBV23-1 counts as an open reading frame of uncertain function. Germline trimming cut 0 bases from V and 1 base from J; bases unmatched to any gene: 15. The CDR3 has 21 amino acids.

V is TRBV4-1 and J is TRBJ1-1; maybe TRBD1 (5 bases). Germline CDR1 MGHRA, CDR2 YSYEKL. The V end was cut by 0 bases, the J end by 5 bases, with 7 bases between. The CDR3 length is 13 residues. The CDR3 loop is CASSQDRGTEAFF. The CDR3 coding sequence is TGCGCCAGCAGCCAAGATAGGGGAACTGAAGCTTTCTTT.

This chain joins TRBV2 and TRBJ1-4, with 10 nucleotides matching TRBD1. Germline V CDR1 and CDR2: SNHLY, FYNNEI. J gave up 8 bases and V 3 bases, and 3 bases lay outside the gene matches. This CDR3 has 14 residues. The CDR3 sequence: CASSEGGQGEKLFF. The CDR3 nucleotides read TGTGCCAGCAGTGAGGGGGGACAGGGGGAAAAACTGTTTTTT.

The V call is TRBV2, the J call TRBJ2-7, with a weak D call TRBD1 (8 bases). The CDR3 contains 14 residues. The V end lost 5 bases, the J end lost 9 bases, and 20 bases lay between the germline ends. From germline, CDR1 is SNHLY and CDR2 FYNNEI. CDR3 DNA: TGTGCCAGCAGTCAACAGGGGGGGGATGGGGCGCAGTACTTC. Protein product: CASSQQGGDGAQYF.

V and J are TRBV4-1 and TRBJ1-4; 8 nucleotides agree with TRBD1. Germline V gene data show CDR1 as MGHRA and CDR2 as YSYEKL. The CDR3 totals 15 residues. V trimming: 1 base; J trimming: 8 bases; junction bases outside the gene matches: 6. The CDR3 is CASSQVQGGREKLFF. The CDR3 DNA is TGCGCCAGCAGCCAAGTACAGGGGGGTAGAGAAAAACTGTTTTTT.

The V and J genes are TRBV5-5 and TRBJ1-2; 7 bases map to TRBD1. Germline CDR1 reads SGHKS; CDR2 reads YYEKEE (reference sequence). J lost 8 bases, V lost 3 bases, and 16 bases had no gene match. This CDR3 is built from 16 residues. The CDR3 spells CASSYTGNRGIGGYTF. As DNA, the CDR3 is TGTGCCAGCAGCTACACTGGTAACAGGGGCATCGGGGGCTACACCTTC.

J is TRBJ2-1 and V is TRBV12-5, with TRBD2 identical over 10 bases. CDR3 length equals 15 residues. Germline loops: CDR1 LGHNT, CDR2 FRNRAP. V lost 10 bases and J lost 2; bases outside the gene matches: 8. For the CDR3, the DNA is TGTGCTACCTCACCTAGCGGGGGAGCCTACAATGAGCAGTTCTTC. This codes for CATSPSGGAYNEQFF.

The V call is TRBV7-6, the J call TRBJ2-1; no definite D call. This CDR3 has 15 amino acids. V lost 1 base and J lost 1, with 8 bases in between. Germline values: CDR1 SGHVS, CDR2 FNYEAQ. This CDR3 is CASSLVADSYNEQFF. CDR3 DNA: TGTGCCAGCAGCTTAGTTGCGGATTCCTACAATGAGCAGTTCTTC.

This chain connects TRBV9 to TRBJ1-1; no firm D call. The germline V gene has CDR1 SGDLS and CDR2 YYNGEE. Trimming removed 4 bases from V and 0 bases from J, with 22 bases in between. This CDR3 region has 18 residues. As DNA, the CDR3 is TGTGCCAGCAGCACCGGGGTTAAGAAAGCCTCCATGAACACTGAAGCTTTCTTT. This gives the protein CASSTGVKKASMNTEAFF.

The genes are TRBV9 and TRBJ2-2, with D tentatively TRBD2 (5 bases). The V end was cut by 1 base, the J end by 5 bases, with 15 bases between. CDR3 length equals 16 residues. Germline CDR1 is SGDLS and CDR2 is YYNGEE. The CDR3: CASSVTGLGGTGELFF. CDR3 DNA: TGTGCCAGCAGCGTAACTGGCTTAGGCGGGACCGGGGAGCTGTTTTTT.

The chain uses TRBV27 and TRBJ2-7; 7 nucleotides agree with TRBD2. Germline loops: CDR1 MNHEY, CDR2 SMNVEV (reference sequence). V dropped 0 bases and J dropped 3; count of bases not matched to a gene: 14. The CDR3 runs to 18 residues. CDR3 region: CASSLSRARAGPNYEQYF. The CDR3 DNA sequence: TGTGCCAGCAGTTTATCGCGGGCCAGAGCGGGACCAAACTACGAGCAGTACTTC.

For the CDR3, the DNA is TGTGCCAGCACCCCGGTAAAGGGAAGCGGTCAAGAGACCCAGTACTTC. Translating gives CASTPVKGSGQETQYF. V and J are TRBV6-6 and TRBJ2-5, with a tentative D call TRBD2 (5 bases). Germline V lookup: CDR1 MNHNY, CDR2 SVGAGI (reference sequence). This CDR3 is 16 amino acids long. Between the trimmed V and J ends, which lost 7 bases and 2 bases, there was a span of 20 bases.

The V call is TRBV5-4, the J call TRBJ2-5; D is possibly TRBD2 (6 bases). V was clipped by 3 bases and J by 4 bases, with 13 bases between them. This CDR3 has 14 residues. Germline lookup yields CDR1 SGHNT and CDR2 YYREEE (reference sequence). CDR3 nucleotides: TGTGCCAGCAGCTCTGGAGGGGATTTAGAGACCCAGTACTTC. Translation gives CASSSGGDLETQYF. The full variable domain, rest sourced from reference TRBV5-4 and TRBJ2-5, is ETGVTQSPTHLIKTRGQQVTLRCSSQSGHNTVSWYQQALGQGPQFIFQYYREEENGRGNFPPRFSGLQFPNYSSELNVNALELDDSALYLCASSSGGDLETQYFGPGTRLLVL.

The J gene is TRBJ2-3, the V gene TRBV28; the match to TRBD2 covers 13 bases. The V gene's germline CDR1 is MDHEN and CDR2 SYDVKM. V was pared by 9 bases and J by 6 bases, with 9 bases of the junction left unmatched. The CDR3 has 15 amino acids. DNA for the CDR3: TGTGCCAGTAAACTAGCGGGAGGGCCACCCGATACGCAGTATTTT. Its protein is CASKLAGGPPDTQYF.

This clone occurred once. The chain employs TRBV19 and TRBJ1-5; D is undetermined. The length of the CDR3 is 13 residues. V was pared by 7 bases and J by 4 bases, with 11 bases between. Per the germline V gene, CDR1 is LNHDA and CDR2 is SQIVND (reference sequence). The CDR3 region has the DNA TGTGCCAGTACGGGGTTCGGGAATCAGCCCCAGCATTTT. Protein sequence: CASTGFGNQPQHF.